This T cell receptor (beta chain) originates from a study of preoperative IRX-2 immunotherapy in early breast cancer. Sequencing used immunoSEQ multiplex PCR; TCRdb keeps in-frame clones, though not all of them. This sample yields about 38,000 clones, of which roughly four fifths are seen a single time; about 1.5% belongs to the top ten. The CDR3 spans 15 residues. Per germline, CDR1 SGHRS and CDR2 YFSETQ. V was pared by 4 bases and J by 7 bases, with 8 bases of the junction left unmatched. The treatment is: preoperative locoregional IRX-2 cytokine immunotherapy. Samples came from a phase Ib trial of preoperative locoregional IRX-2 cytokine immunotherapy.

V usage is TRBV5-1 and J usage is TRBJ2-1; 10 bases fit TRBD1. This clonotype was obtained from a human donor with breast cancer. This specimen was lymph node tissue, taken after IRX-2 immunotherapy. DNA of the CDR3: TGCGCCAGCAGCCCTACCGGGACAGGGGTAAATGAGCAGTTCTTC. Residues: CASSPTGTGVNEQFF.